This T cell receptor beta chain was captured in a study of monozygotic twins with inflammatory bowel disease. TCRdb reprocessed the 5' RACE reads, keeping one entry per CDR3 protein, no DNA. This table lists about 420,000 distinct CDR3 sequences. Germline V gene sequence: CDR1 DFQATT, CDR2 SNEGSKA (reference sequence). The CDR3 contains 17 residues. This clonotype was sampled from a human donor with ulcerative colitis or Crohn's disease, or a healthy co-twin of an affected twin (not recorded which). Sequenced: blood. The J gene is TRBJ2-1, the V gene TRBV20-1; TCRdb's D call, TRBD1, is unchecked because there is no DNA. CDR3 sequence reads: CSAPGVAGGSSYNEQFF.